Shown below are 29 T cell receptor beta chains from a single sample sequenced in a study of T-cell memory formation after mild COVID-19. TCRdb re-derived calls from the 5' RACE reads in MiXCR, one entry per CDR3 protein. Here the sample spans 200,000 or so distinct CDR3 sequences, 9.5% being singletons. Material for sequencing was PBMCs or a T cell subset sorted from them (not recorded which). The receptor source for this set is a man between 18 and 29 years old who had mild COVID-19 (a few samples of this study predate the infection). Cell type and time point are not known.

V usage is TRBV29-1 and J usage is TRBJ1-1; a possible D gene is TRBD1 (6 bases). The CDR3 is made up of 13 amino acids. Germline V gene data show CDR1 as SQVTM and CDR2 as ANQGSEA. V was clipped by 6 bases and J by 4 bases, with 15 bases between them. CDR3 sequence reads: CSVMGAQGTEAFF. CDR3 nucleotide sequence: TGCAGCGTCATGGGGGCGCAGGGCACTGAAGCTTTCTTT.

This rearrangement joins TRBV11-2 to TRBJ2-4, with 7 positions matching TRBD1. V dropped 1 base and J dropped 7; count of bases not matched to a gene: 7. The CDR3 runs 15 residues. Germline V gives CDR1 SGHAT, CDR2 FQNNGV. The CDR3 DNA is TGTGCCAGCAGCTTAGGAGGGGGCTTTGGGAACATTCAGTACTTC. Amino acid sequence: CASSLGGGFGNIQYF.

The chain uses TRBV6-5 and TRBJ2-7; tentatively, D is TRBD1 (5 bases). V was trimmed by 0 bases and J by 3 bases, leaving 9 bases between them. Germline V gives CDR1 MNHEY, CDR2 SVGAGI. The CDR3 runs 14 residues. CDR3 region: CASSYSRGLYEQYF. As DNA, the CDR3 is TGTGCCAGCAGTTACTCTAGGGGCCTCTACGAGCAGTACTTC.

This clonotype appeared many times. The chain links TRBV9 to TRBJ2-7; TRBD1 or TRBD2 may be the D gene (5 bases each). The CDR3 sequence is 14 residues long. Germline-derived CDR1 and CDR2 are SGDLS and YYNGEE. V lost 3 bases, J lost 2 bases, and 12 bases lay in between. The CDR3 loop is CASSEWDRAYEQYF. Here the CDR3 DNA reads TGTGCCAGCAGCGAGTGGGACCGAGCCTACGAGCAGTACTTC.

This clonotype came up a few times. The V gene is TRBV6-1, the J gene TRBJ2-7; 8 bases are shared with TRBD1. Germline CDR1 and CDR2: MNHNS and SASEGT. The CDR3 is made up of 16 amino acids. The V segment lost 7 bases and the J segment 2 bases; nucleotides outside the gene matches: 13. The DNA for the CDR3 is TGTGCCAGCACCCTTCAGCCGGACAGGGCTGCCTACGAGCAGTACTTC. Its translation is CASTLQPDRAAYEQYF.

The chain uses TRBV5-1 and TRBJ2-5; possible D gene TRBD1, 5 bases. Germline CDR1 reads SGHRS; CDR2 reads YFSETQ. Trimming removed 4 bases at V and 2 bases at J, with 12 bases between. The CDR3 has 14 amino acids. In nucleotides, the CDR3 is TGCGCCAGCAGCCCATTAGGGGTTCAAGAGACCCAGTACTTC. This codes for CASSPLGVQETQYF.

The rearrangement joins TRBV12-3 or TRBV12-4 to TRBJ1-4; the D is unclear. Between the trimmed V and J ends, which lost 6 bases and 5 bases, there was a span of 10 bases. The CDR3 has 13 residues. The CDR3 spells CASRRGTNEKLFF. The CDR3 DNA sequence: TGTGCCAGCAGACGCGGAACAAATGAAAAACTGTTTTTT.

The V call is TRBV2, the J call TRBJ2-3, with unresolved D. The CDR3 has 13 residues. CDR1 is SNHLY and CDR2 is FYNNEI in the germline V gene. V was pared by 8 bases and J by 4 bases, with 13 bases between. As DNA, the CDR3 is TGTGCCAGCCTCATCGGCGCGGCAGATACGCAGTATTTT. Translation gives CASLIGAADTQYF.

This clonotype was seen just once. This chain uses TRBV2 with TRBJ2-7, with TRBD1 as a possible D gene (5 bases). Germline CDR1 is SNHLY and CDR2 is FYNNEI. V gave up 10 bases and J gave up 6 bases, with 16 bases separating them. This CDR3 has 12 residues. CDR3 DNA sequence: TGTGCCACCGAACGGCAGGGCGCCGAGCAGTACTTC. Protein sequence: CATERQGAEQYF.

The chain employs TRBV19 and TRBJ1-1, with 9 bases aligning to TRBD1. The germline CDR1 and CDR2 sequences are LNHDA and SQIVND (reference sequence). The CDR3 spans 14 residues. Trimming at V came to 5 bases and at J to 5 bases, leaving 6 bases not matched to a gene. CDR3 sequence reads: CASSPGQGRTEAFF. CDR3 coding DNA: TGTGCCAGTAGTCCAGGACAGGGGAGGACTGAAGCTTTCTTT.

There are a few counts of this clonotype. The genes are TRBV7-2 and TRBJ2-5; 9 bases map to TRBD2. CDR1 and CDR2 from the germline V gene are SGHTA and FQGNSA. CDR3 length: 14 residues. The V gene end was trimmed by 5 bases and the J gene end by 4 bases; junction bases not matched to a gene: 5. CDR3 region: CASSVLAGIETQYF. The CDR3 DNA sequence: TGTGCCAGCAGCGTCCTAGCGGGGATAGAGACCCAGTACTTC.

V is TRBV10-3 and J is TRBJ1-5; D might be TRBD1 (6 bases). This CDR3 has 15 amino acids. V lost 3 bases, J lost 3 bases, and 12 bases lay in between. CDR1 ENHRY and CDR2 SYGVKD come from the germline V gene. CDR3 region: CAISDGGGDNQPQHF. As DNA, the CDR3 is TGTGCCATCAGTGATGGAGGGGGGGACAATCAGCCCCAGCATTTT.

This clonotype was seen only a few times. The V call is TRBV7-7, the J call TRBJ2-7; D may be TRBD1 or TRBD2 (5 bases each). This CDR3 spans 12 amino acids. CDR1 is SSHAT, CDR2 FNYEAQ, per germline (reference sequence). The CDR3 DNA reads TGTGCTACCGGGGCAGGGTCCAACGAGCAGTACGTC. Protein sequence: CATGAGSNEQYV.

The J gene is TRBJ2-2, the V gene TRBV9, with 7 nucleotides matching TRBD1. V shed 6 bases and J 2 bases; nucleotides not matched to a gene: 10. Germline CDR1 reads SGDLS; CDR2 reads YYNGEE. There are 16 residues in the CDR3. CDR3 residues: CASTNRDRVNTGELFF. As DNA, the CDR3 is TGTGCCAGCACCAACCGGGACAGAGTAAACACCGGGGAGCTGTTTTTT.

This sequence joins TRBV6-1 and TRBJ1-6, with a tentative D call TRBD1 (5 bases). CDR1 and CDR2 (germline): MNHNS, SASEGT. This CDR3 has 16 residues. V lost 4 bases to trimming and J lost 6 bases, with 16 bases between them. The CDR3 loop is CASSGPDIPGNSPLHF. DNA for the CDR3: TGTGCCAGCAGTGGGCCGGACATCCCGGGTAATTCACCCCTCCACTTT.

V usage is TRBV6-1 and J usage is TRBJ2-7, with 13 bases identical to TRBD2. The CDR3 has 16 residues. J gave up 0 bases and V 9 bases, and 8 bases lay outside the gene matches. CDR1 and CDR2 (germline): MNHNS, SASEGT. The CDR3 loop reads CASKWTSGGSSYEQYF. CDR3 sequence (DNA): TGTGCCAGTAAGTGGACTAGCGGGGGTAGCTCCTACGAGCAGTACTTC.

This clonotype turned up a few times. The CDR3 loop is CASSSGTAGDTQYF. For the CDR3, the DNA is TGTGCCAGCTCATCCGGGACAGCGGGAGATACGCAGTATTTT. The chain uses TRBV18 and TRBJ2-3; a possible D gene is TRBD1 (7 bases). With 5 bases removed from V and 5 bases from J, the gap between germline ends came to 14 bases. Germline V CDR1 and CDR2: KGHSH, LQKENI. The CDR3 length is 14 residues.

This clonotype was recorded a few times. The chain joins TRBV20-1 to TRBJ2-1; 11 bases map to TRBD2. The germline V gene has CDR1 DFQATT and CDR2 SNEGSKA (reference sequence). This CDR3 region has 14 residues. V lost 6 bases and J lost 9; bases outside the gene matches: 10. The CDR3, as DNA: TGCAGTGCCGCAAATAGCGGGGGGGCCTCTGAGCAGTTCTTC. Its protein is CSAANSGGASEQFF.

V gene TRBV19 combines with J gene TRBJ1-1; D not certain. Trimming stripped 1 base from V and 0 bases from J, with 12 bases between. CDR3 length: 16 residues. Germline values: CDR1 LNHDA, CDR2 SQIVND (reference sequence). For the CDR3, the DNA is TGTGCCAGTAGTATAGGGCAGCAGCCCATGAACACTGAAGCTTTCTTT. Translation gives CASSIGQQPMNTEAFF.

The gene calls are TRBV6-5 and TRBJ2-3, with D perhaps TRBD1 (5 bases). This CDR3 has 14 amino acids. CDR1 and CDR2 (germline): MNHEY, SVGAGI. V was cut by 4 bases and J by 4 bases, with 12 bases left in between. For the CDR3, the DNA is TGTGCCAGCAGTTCAGAGTGGGGCGCAGATACGCAGTATTTT. It codes for CASSSEWGADTQYF.

This clonotype showed up many times. V usage is TRBV9 and J usage is TRBJ2-3, with D tentatively TRBD1 or TRBD2 (5 bases each). The germline V and J ends were trimmed by 0 bases and 6 bases, with 5 bases remaining between them. The CDR3 contains 12 residues. Looked up from germline, CDR1 is SGDLS and CDR2 is YYNGEE. CDR3 sequence: CASSVGGDTQYF. Here the CDR3 DNA reads TGTGCCAGCAGCGTAGGGGGGGATACGCAGTATTTT.

The V and J genes are TRBV6-5 and TRBJ1-2; D gene unclear. Trimming took off 2 bases at V and 7 bases at J, with 20 bases between the two ends. This CDR3 is 16 amino acids long. Germline CDR1 MNHEY, CDR2 SVGAGI. The chain's CDR3 is CASSYRTQAPDSGYTF. CDR3 sequence (DNA): TGTGCCAGCAGTTACCGGACCCAGGCCCCCGACTCTGGCTACACCTTC.

This clonotype was counted many times. The chain has TRBV5-1 and TRBJ2-5; 7 nucleotides match TRBD1. This CDR3 is 13 amino acids long. Germline V gene data show CDR1 as SGHRS and CDR2 as YFSETQ. The junction had 1 base not matched to a gene; V was cut back by 0 bases and J by 5 bases. CDR3 DNA sequence: TGCGCCAGCAGCTTGGAAGGGGGCGAGACCCAGTACTTC. Its translation is CASSLEGGETQYF.

In this sample, this clonotype turned up many times. The chain joins TRBV6-1 to TRBJ1-1; unclear D gene. CDR1 is MNHNS, CDR2 SASEGT, per germline. There are 13 residues in the CDR3. Trimming pared 6 bases from V and 3 bases from J, leaving 11 bases between. CDR3 residues: CASSRGADTEAFF. CDR3 in DNA: TGTGCCAGCAGCCGGGGAGCGGACACTGAAGCTTTCTTT.

This clonotype was observed a handful of times. V is TRBV18 and J is TRBJ1-2; unclear D gene. The germline V gene encodes CDR1 KGHSH and CDR2 LQKENI. V was cut by 0 bases and J by 5 bases, with 13 bases left in between. There are 15 residues in the CDR3. Here the CDR3 DNA reads TGTGCCAGCTCACCACCGATCGGGGTTCGGTATGGCTACACCTTC. Translating gives CASSPPIGVRYGYTF.

This clonotype was found a few times. The chain employs TRBV20-1 and TRBJ2-5, with TRBD1 identical over 7 bases. The CDR3 covers 15 residues. The germline V gene has CDR1 DFQATT and CDR2 SNEGSKA (reference sequence). The trim removed 4 bases at V and 8 bases at J, leaving 16 bases unmatched. The CDR3: CSANPPKGTAITQYF. CDR3 nucleotides: TGCAGTGCTAACCCACCGAAGGGGACAGCAATTACCCAGTACTTC.

The chain is built from TRBV6-1 and TRBJ2-1; no firm D call. The CDR3 covers 11 residues. From germline, CDR1 is MNHNS and CDR2 SASEGT. V shed 6 bases and J shed 15 bases, with 15 bases lying between them. In DNA, the CDR3 is TGTGCCAGCAGGCTTTCGGGTTGGTGGTTCTTC. It encodes CASRLSGWWFF.

A few counts support this clonotype. The chain combines TRBV19 with TRBJ2-2; 7 bases are a match to TRBD1. V shed 3 bases and J 7 bases; nucleotides not matched to a gene: 2. The CDR3 is 13 residues long. The germline V gene encodes CDR1 LNHDA and CDR2 SQIVND (reference sequence). The CDR3 reads CASSIRGIGELFF. The CDR3 nucleotides are TGTGCCAGTAGTATCAGGGGGATCGGGGAGCTGTTTTTT.

The chain employs TRBV5-1 and TRBJ1-1, with D perhaps matching TRBD1 (5 bases). Looked up from germline, CDR1 is SGHRS and CDR2 is YFSETQ. The V gene lost 6 bases and the J gene lost 4 bases, with 13 bases spanning the gap. This CDR3 is 13 amino acids long. CDR3 amino acids: CASIREGSTEAFF. The CDR3 DNA reads TGCGCCAGCATCCGGGAGGGGAGCACTGAAGCTTTCTTT.